This T cell receptor (beta chain) was obtained from a study of blood T cells in healthy people across ages. In this sample, this clonotype turned up once. Its specificity is not known. A second about 6 to 11 cycle PCR used barcoded and J-beta primers. Via MiXCR, TCRdb re-called the 5' RACE reads, giving one row per CDR3 protein. The repertoire includes under 850,000 distinct CDR3 sequences, under 40% of them detected once, and 10% to 15% sits in the top ten. CDR1 is LGHNA, CDR2 YNFKEQ, per germline. Trimming stripped 0 bases from V and 1 base from J, with 9 bases between. This CDR3 comprises 16 residues. Study outcomes and limitations: Naive T cell percentage and TCR beta diversity correlated strongly. Any conclusive comparison of naive versus antigen-experienced cells was prevented by using unsorted PBMCs. There were more naive CD4+ cells and higher diversity in long-lived donors than in aged donors.

Donor samples were obtained from healthy Caucasian individuals from Russia, aged roughly 6 to 90. The sample was blood. The receptor was derived from a man in his late teens or twenties in good health. This chain links TRBV4-2 with TRBJ1-4, with a weak D call TRBD1 (5 bases). DNA of the CDR3: TGTGCCAGCAGCCAAGATGAAAGGGGAACTAATGAAAAACTGTTTTTT. It is translated as CASSQDERGTNEKLFF.